A single sample gave rise to the 21 T cell receptor beta chains below, sequenced in a study of early T cells in non-severe SARS-CoV-2 infection. TCRdb recomputed calls from the 5' RACE reads with MiXCR, one row per CDR3 protein. The sample records more than 45,000 distinct CDR3 sequences, roughly an eighth being singletons. Source material: whole blood. These receptors were collected from an adult who was a healthcare worker with PCR-confirmed SARS-CoV-2 infection or an uninfected control (not recorded which).

This clonotype was found once. The gene calls are TRBV20-1 and TRBJ2-7; the D gene is possibly TRBD2 (5 bases). Per the germline V gene, CDR1 is DFQATT and CDR2 is SNEGSKA (reference sequence). The CDR3 is made up of 13 amino acids. Deletions cut 6 bases from V and 0 bases from J, with 12 bases between. The CDR3 sequence: CSAGGSSSYEQYF. The CDR3 DNA reads as TGCAGTGCAGGAGGCTCTAGCTCCTACGAGCAGTACTTC.

The V call is TRBV6-2 or TRBV6-3, the J call TRBJ2-5; TRBD2 agrees at 11 bases. This CDR3 spans 16 amino acids. The V gene end was trimmed by 6 bases and the J gene end by 0 bases; junction bases not matched to a gene: 6. The germline V gene encodes CDR1 MNHEY and CDR2 SVGEGT. The DNA of the CDR3 is TGTGCCAGCAGCTGGGGACTAGCGGAGGACCAAGAGACCCAGTACTTC. It codes for CASSWGLAEDQETQYF.

This clonotype was picked up many times. The V and J genes are TRBV11-2 and TRBJ2-3, with a tentative D call TRBD2 (6 bases). From germline, CDR1 is SGHAT and CDR2 FQNNGV. The V and J ends lost 6 bases and 2 bases respectively, with 21 bases between them. The CDR3 has 17 residues. The CDR3: CASRGPGESLLTDTQYF. CDR3 sequence (DNA): TGTGCCAGCAGGGGCCCGGGAGAGAGCCTCCTCACAGATACGCAGTATTTT.

This clonotype was counted only a few times. The V call is TRBV2, the J call TRBJ2-1, with a possible D match to TRBD2 (6 bases). The germline V gene encodes CDR1 SNHLY and CDR2 FYNNEI. CDR3 length: 13 amino acids. Trimming took off 8 bases at V and 5 bases at J, with 13 bases between the two ends. The CDR3: CASRQGLNNEQFF. The CDR3 DNA is TGTGCCAGCCGCCAGGGACTGAACAATGAGCAGTTCTTC. Full variable domain (remainder filled in from reference TRBV2 and TRBJ2-1): EPEVTQTPSHQVTQMGQEVILRCVPISNHLYFYWYRQILGQKVEFLVSFYNNEISEKSEIFDDQFSVERPDGSNFTLKIRSTKLEDSAMYFCASRQGLNNEQFFGPGTRLTVL.

This clonotype was counted once. One base away lies a much larger clone, so this may be a sequencing read error. The chain employs TRBV28 and TRBJ2-7, with 8 bases that match TRBD2. Germline loops: CDR1 MDHEN, CDR2 SYDVKM. The trim removed 8 bases at V and 2 bases at J, leaving 14 bases unmatched. This CDR3 has 16 amino acids. CDR3 loop: CASHRLAGLRAYEQYF. CDR3 coding DNA: TGTGCCAGCCACCGGCTAGCGGGCTTGAGGGCCTACGAGCAGTACTTC.

The chain couples TRBV7-2 to TRBJ2-3; 8 bases fit TRBD1. The CDR3 runs 16 residues. Per the germline V gene, CDR1 is SGHTA and CDR2 is FQGNSA. J lost 7 bases, V lost 0 bases, and 9 bases had no gene match. The CDR3 reads CASSLALAGGGNTQYF. The DNA for the CDR3 is TGTGCCAGCAGCTTAGCGTTGGCAGGGGGCGGGAATACGCAGTATTTT.

The J gene is TRBJ1-3, the V gene TRBV6-6; 9 bases line up with TRBD1. This CDR3 region has 17 residues. Germline CDR1 MNHNY, CDR2 SVGAGI (reference sequence). With V trimmed by 6 bases and J by 0 bases, 9 bases remained unmatched. The CDR3 DNA reads TGTGCCAGCAGGAGAGACTTGGGACAGGGCTCTGGAAACACCATATATTTT. Translation gives CASRRDLGQGSGNTIYF.

The J gene is TRBJ1-1, the V gene TRBV29-1; D remains unclear. V lost 3 bases to trimming and J lost 7 bases, with 9 bases between them. CDR1 SQVTM and CDR2 ANQGSEA come from the germline V gene. The CDR3 is made up of 11 amino acids. The CDR3 bases are TGCAGCGTTGATTCGTCAGATGAAGCTTTCTTT. Its protein product is CSVDSSDEAFF.

The rearrangement joins TRBV4-1 to TRBJ2-3; TRBD2 agrees at 8 bases. The V gene end was trimmed by 3 bases and the J gene end by 9 bases; junction bases not matched to a gene: 5. The germline V gene encodes CDR1 MGHRA and CDR2 YSYEKL. CDR3 length: 13 amino acids. The CDR3 sequence: CASSQTGGVTQYF. CDR3 DNA: TGCGCCAGCAGCCAGACCGGGGGGGTAACGCAGTATTTT.

This clonotype was observed a few times. V gene TRBV29-1 combines with J gene TRBJ2-3, with D perhaps assigned TRBD1 or TRBD2 (5 bases each). The germline gives CDR1 SQVTM, CDR2 ANQGSEA. This CDR3 contains 12 residues. Trimming shortened V by 4 bases and J by 2 bases, and 7 bases separated the two germline ends. The CDR3 DNA is TGCAGCGTTGGGGACCACACAGATACGCAGTATTTT. Its protein is CSVGDHTDTQYF.

This chain uses TRBV4-2 with TRBJ2-5; 7 bases map to TRBD2. The V segment lost 5 bases and the J segment 2 bases; nucleotides outside the gene matches: 5. Germline values: CDR1 LGHNA, CDR2 YNFKEQ. The CDR3 consists of 14 residues. This CDR3 is CASSSREGQETQYF. The CDR3 region has the DNA TGTGCCAGCAGCTCAAGGGAGGGGCAAGAGACCCAGTACTTC.

This clonotype has a count of ten or more. This rearrangement joins TRBV28 to TRBJ2-7, with D hard to call. The CDR3 length is 11 residues. Looked up from germline, CDR1 is MDHEN and CDR2 is SYDVKM. Trimming removed 3 bases at V and 7 bases at J, with 7 bases between. CDR3 nucleotides: TGTGCCAGCAGTTTTGCGCAAGAGCAGTACTTC. The encoded protein is CASSFAQEQYF.

This clonotype was detected a few times. This rearrangement joins TRBV3-1 to TRBJ1-5; D is unresolved. Trimming took off 1 base at V and 0 bases at J, with 10 bases between the two ends. This CDR3 contains 16 residues. Germline CDR1 and CDR2: LGHDT and YNNKEL (reference sequence). The CDR3 bases are TGTGCCAGCAGCCAAGGATTCAGTTATAGCAATCAGCCCCAGCATTTT. Encoded protein: CASSQGFSYSNQPQHF.

CDR3 in amino acids: CASSFGLAGSIQYF. The DNA for the CDR3 is TGTGCCAGCAGCTTCGGTCTAGCTGGGAGCATTCAGTACTTC. The chain has TRBV7-2 and TRBJ2-4; D is perhaps TRBD2 (5 bases). V was pared by 3 bases and J by 9 bases, with 15 bases between. The CDR3 covers 14 residues. Germline-derived CDR1 and CDR2 are SGHTA and FQGNSA.

This clonotype was detected a few times. The chain has TRBV5-1 and TRBJ2-1; D uncertain. Germline V lookup: CDR1 SGHRS, CDR2 YFSETQ. CDR3 length: 13 amino acids. V was shortened by 1 base and J by 2 bases, with 4 bases between the two germline ends. CDR3 in amino acids: CASSLWPYNEQFF. In DNA, the CDR3 is TGCGCCAGCAGCTTGTGGCCCTACAATGAGCAGTTCTTC. Full variable domain (rest looked up from reference TRBV5-1 and TRBJ2-1): KAGVTQTPRYLIKTRGQQVTLSCSPISGHRSVSWYQQTPGQGLQFLFEYFSETQRNKGNFPGRFSGRQFSNSRSEMNVSTLELGDSALYLCASSLWPYNEQFFGPGTRLTVL.

This clonotype was seen at least ten times. This chain links TRBV6-5 with TRBJ2-1, with D perhaps matching TRBD1 (6 bases). Trimming shortened V by 5 bases and J by 4 bases, and 9 bases separated the two germline ends. The germline V gene has CDR1 MNHEY and CDR2 SVGAGI. CDR3 length: 13 residues. This CDR3 reads CASSRDTYNEQFF. The CDR3 DNA reads TGTGCCAGCAGTCGGGACACATACAATGAGCAGTTCTTC.

This clonotype came up a few times. The chain is built from TRBV12-3 or TRBV12-4 and TRBJ2-7, with D perhaps matching TRBD2 (6 bases). Between the trimmed V and J ends, which lost 6 bases and 5 bases, there was a span of 14 bases. CDR3 length equals 13 residues. CDR3 bases: TGTGCCAGCAGCCCCGGGACTCGCCACGAGCAGTACTTC. It translates to CASSPGTRHEQYF.

This clonotype was found many times. The genes are TRBV30 and TRBJ1-1, with 8 nucleotides matching TRBD1. The germline CDR1 and CDR2 sequences are GTSNPN and SVGIG (reference sequence). Germline trimming cut 2 bases from V and 1 base from J; bases unmatched to any gene: 12. This CDR3 is built from 17 residues. CDR3 residues: CAWSTPGGRGQNTEAFF. The CDR3 DNA reads TGTGCCTGGAGTACCCCAGGGGGCAGGGGGCAGAACACTGAAGCTTTCTTT.

Many counts were recorded for this clonotype. The chain is built from TRBV29-1 and TRBJ2-3; 10 bases are a match to TRBD2. Looked up from germline, CDR1 is SQVTM and CDR2 is ANQGSEA. The CDR3 contains 14 residues. The ends lost 8 bases at V and 3 bases at J; junction bases unmatched: 8. The CDR3 loop is CSTWTSGRTDTQYF. DNA for the CDR3: TGCAGCACGTGGACTAGCGGCCGGACAGATACGCAGTATTTT.

The table lists this clonotype with many counts. V gene TRBV2 combines with J gene TRBJ2-5, with D perhaps assigned TRBD1 or TRBD2 (5 bases each). Germline CDR1 is SNHLY and CDR2 is FYNNEI. The CDR3 has 18 amino acids. Trimming stripped 6 bases from V and 2 bases from J, with 25 bases between. The CDR3 DNA is TGTGCCAGCAGATCACCCGGGACCACCGCCATCTATCAAGAGACCCAGTACTTC. Translated: CASRSPGTTAIYQETQYF. The full variable domain, rest sourced from reference TRBV2 and TRBJ2-5, is EPEVTQTPSHQVTQMGQEVILRCVPISNHLYFYWYRQILGQKVEFLVSFYNNEISEKSEIFDDQFSVERPDGSNFTLKIRSTKLEDSAMYFCASRSPGTTAIYQETQYFGPGTRLLVL.

The chain is built from TRBV20-1 and TRBJ2-1, with 9 bases fitting TRBD2. V shed 6 bases and J 7 bases; nucleotides not matched to a gene: 16. From germline, CDR1 is DFQATT and CDR2 SNEGSKA (reference sequence). The CDR3 contains 16 residues. The CDR3: CSAPGGSGRWVNEQFF. CDR3 bases: TGCAGTGCCCCCGGTGGGAGCGGGAGGTGGGTAAATGAGCAGTTCTTC.